The clone carrying this TCR beta chain was observed at least ten times. This CDR3 contains 17 residues. Germline CDR1 and CDR2: MDHEN and SYDVKM. V lost 6 bases to trimming and J lost 0 bases, with 15 bases between them. These data belong to a study of Graves' ophthalmopathy and Graves' hyperthyroidism. Amplification targeted the TCR beta CDR3 regions, with RNA transcripts as the source material. Second-round multiplex PCR came after first-round RT-PCR with HTBI primers. TCRdb redid the calling of the multiplex PCR reads with MiXCR, one entry per CDR3 protein. The table includes some 520,000 distinct CDR3 sequences, 14% detected once. Ophthalmopathy cases showed moderate-to-severe activity, scoring CAS ≥3 and NOSPECS ≥4, with duration under 3 months. The diagnostic workup employed clinical symptoms, serum thyroxine, TRAb, thyroid ultrasound and orbital computed tomography.

The origin of this receptor is a woman aged 30 to 39 with Graves' ophthalmopathy. J is TRBJ1-6 and V is TRBV28; possible D gene TRBD1, 5 bases. Specimen: blood. The CDR3 region is CASSFAGSNSYNSPLHF. CDR3 nucleotides: TGTGCCAGCAGCTTTGCAGGGAGTAACTCCTATAATTCACCCCTCCACTTT.